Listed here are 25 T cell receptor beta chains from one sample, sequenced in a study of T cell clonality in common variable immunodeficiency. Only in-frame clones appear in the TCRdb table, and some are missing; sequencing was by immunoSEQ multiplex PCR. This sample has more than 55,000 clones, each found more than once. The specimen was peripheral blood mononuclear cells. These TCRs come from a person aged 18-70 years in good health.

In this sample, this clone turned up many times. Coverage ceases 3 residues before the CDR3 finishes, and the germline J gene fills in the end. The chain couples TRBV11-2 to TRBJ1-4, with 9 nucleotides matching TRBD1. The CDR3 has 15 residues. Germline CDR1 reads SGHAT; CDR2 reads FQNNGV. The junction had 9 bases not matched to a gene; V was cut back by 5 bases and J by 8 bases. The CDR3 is CASSVTGGPPEKLFF. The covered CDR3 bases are TGTGCCAGCAGCGTCACAGGGGGCCCTCCCGAAAAA.

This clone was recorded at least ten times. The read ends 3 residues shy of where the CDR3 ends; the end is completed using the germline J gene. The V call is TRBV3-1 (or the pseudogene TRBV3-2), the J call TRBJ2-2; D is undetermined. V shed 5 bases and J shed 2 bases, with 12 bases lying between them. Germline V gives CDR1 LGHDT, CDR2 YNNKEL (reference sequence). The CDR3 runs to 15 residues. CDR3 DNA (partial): TGTGCCAGCAGCAGGTCGCTTTCTAACACCGGGGAG. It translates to CASSRSLSNTGE. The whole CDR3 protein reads CASSRSLSNTGELFF.

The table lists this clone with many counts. The CDR3 reads CASSIYGTSGSNEQYF. The covered CDR3 bases are TGTGCCAGTAGTATTTACGGGACTAGCGGGAGTAACGAG. The rearrangement joins TRBV19 to TRBJ2-7; 14 nucleotides match TRBD2. The read terminates 3 residues before the CDR3 end, so the remaining end is supplied by the germline J gene. The CDR3 consists of 16 residues. The V gene's germline CDR1 is LNHDA and CDR2 SQIVND (reference sequence). With V trimmed by 3 bases and J by 5 bases, 6 bases remained unmatched.

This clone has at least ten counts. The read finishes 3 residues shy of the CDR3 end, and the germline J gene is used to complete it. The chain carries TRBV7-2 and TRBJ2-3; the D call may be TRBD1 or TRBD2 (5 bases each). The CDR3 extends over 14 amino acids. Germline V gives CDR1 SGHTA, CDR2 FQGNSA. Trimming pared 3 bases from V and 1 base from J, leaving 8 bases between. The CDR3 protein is CASSFRGGTDTQYF. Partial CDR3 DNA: TGTGCCAGCAGCTTTAGAGGGGGCACAGATACG.

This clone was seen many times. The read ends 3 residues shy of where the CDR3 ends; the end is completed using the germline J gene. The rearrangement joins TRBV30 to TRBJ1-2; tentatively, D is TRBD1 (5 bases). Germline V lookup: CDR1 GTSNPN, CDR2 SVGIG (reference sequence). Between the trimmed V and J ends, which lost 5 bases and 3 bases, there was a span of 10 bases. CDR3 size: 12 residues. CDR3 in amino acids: CAWAGPYYGYTF. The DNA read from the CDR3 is TGTGCCTGGGCAGGGCCCTACTATGGC. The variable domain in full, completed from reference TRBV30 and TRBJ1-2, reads SQTIHQWPATLVQPVGSPLSLECTVEGTSNPNLYWYRQAAGRGLQLLFYSVGIGQISSEVPQNLSASRPQDRQFILSSKKLLLSDSGFYLCAWAGPYYGYTFGSGTRLTVV.

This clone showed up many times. This CDR3 reads CASSIVVGGQGYGYTF. CDR3 bases read: TGTGCCAGTAGTATAGTGGTCGGAGGGCAGGGTTATGGC. The J gene is TRBJ1-2, the V gene TRBV19, with D possibly matching TRBD1 (5 bases). The CDR3 end lies 3 residues beyond the end of the read and is filled in from the germline J gene. Trimming shortened V by 1 base and J by 5 bases, and 17 bases separated the two germline ends. Germline values: CDR1 LNHDA, CDR2 SQIVND (reference sequence). The CDR3 has 16 residues. The full variable domain, its missing parts supplied by reference TRBV19 and TRBJ1-2, is DGGITQSPKYLFRKEGQNVTLSCEQNLNHDAMYWYRQDPGQGLRLIYYSQIVNDFQKGDIAEGYSVSREKKESFPLTVTSAQKNPTAFYLCASSIVVGGQGYGYTFGSGTRLTVV.

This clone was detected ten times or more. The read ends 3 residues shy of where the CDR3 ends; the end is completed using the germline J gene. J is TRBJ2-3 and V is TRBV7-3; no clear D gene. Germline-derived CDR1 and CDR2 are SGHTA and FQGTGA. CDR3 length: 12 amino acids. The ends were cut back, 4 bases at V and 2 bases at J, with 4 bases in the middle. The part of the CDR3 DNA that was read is TGTGCCAGCAGCTCGTCCACAGATACG. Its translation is CASSSSTDT. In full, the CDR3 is CASSSSTDTQYF.

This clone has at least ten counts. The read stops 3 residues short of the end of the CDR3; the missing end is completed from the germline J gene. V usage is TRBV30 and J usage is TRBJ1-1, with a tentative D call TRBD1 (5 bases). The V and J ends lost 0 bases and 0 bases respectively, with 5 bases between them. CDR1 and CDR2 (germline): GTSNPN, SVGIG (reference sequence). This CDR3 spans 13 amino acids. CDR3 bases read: TGTGCCTGGAGTGTACAGGTGAACACTGAA. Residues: CAWSVQVNTE. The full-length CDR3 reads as CAWSVQVNTEAFF.

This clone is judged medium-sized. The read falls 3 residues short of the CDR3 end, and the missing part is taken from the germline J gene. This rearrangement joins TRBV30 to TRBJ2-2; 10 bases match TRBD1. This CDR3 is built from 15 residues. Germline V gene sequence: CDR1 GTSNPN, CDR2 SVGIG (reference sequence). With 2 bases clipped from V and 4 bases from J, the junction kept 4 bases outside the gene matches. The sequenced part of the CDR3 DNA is TGTGCCTGGAGTAGGGGGACAGGGGTCACCGGGGAG. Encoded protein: CAWSRGTGVTGE. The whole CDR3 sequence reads CAWSRGTGVTGELFF.

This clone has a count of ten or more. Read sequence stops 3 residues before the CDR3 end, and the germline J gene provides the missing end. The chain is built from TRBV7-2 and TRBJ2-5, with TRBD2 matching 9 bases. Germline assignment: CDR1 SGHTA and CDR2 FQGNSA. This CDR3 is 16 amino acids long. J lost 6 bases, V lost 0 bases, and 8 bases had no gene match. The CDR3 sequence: CASSLASGTSLKTQYF. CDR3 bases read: TGTGCCAGCAGCTTAGCCTCCGGGACTAGCTTGAAGACC.

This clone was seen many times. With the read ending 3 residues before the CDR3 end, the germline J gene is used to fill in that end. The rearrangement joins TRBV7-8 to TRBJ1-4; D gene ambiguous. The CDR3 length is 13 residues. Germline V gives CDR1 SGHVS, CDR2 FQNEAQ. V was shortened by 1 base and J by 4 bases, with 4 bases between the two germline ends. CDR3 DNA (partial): TGTGCCAGCAGCTTAGTCTATAATGAAAAA. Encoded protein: CASSLVYNEK. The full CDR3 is CASSLVYNEKLFF.

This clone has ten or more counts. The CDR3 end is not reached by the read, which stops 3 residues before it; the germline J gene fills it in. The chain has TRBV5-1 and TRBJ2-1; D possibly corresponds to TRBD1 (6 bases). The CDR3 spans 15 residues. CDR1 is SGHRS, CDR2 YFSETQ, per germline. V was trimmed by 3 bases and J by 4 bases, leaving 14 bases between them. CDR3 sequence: CASSSPTGQYNEQFF. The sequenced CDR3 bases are TGCGCCAGCAGCTCACCGACAGGTCAATACAATGAG.

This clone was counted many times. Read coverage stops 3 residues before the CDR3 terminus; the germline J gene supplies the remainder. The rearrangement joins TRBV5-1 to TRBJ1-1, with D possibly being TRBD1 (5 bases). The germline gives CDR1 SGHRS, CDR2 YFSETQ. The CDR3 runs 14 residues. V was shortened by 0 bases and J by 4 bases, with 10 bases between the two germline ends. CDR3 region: CASSLGRQRTEAFF. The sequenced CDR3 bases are TGCGCCAGCAGCTTGGGACGACAGCGCACTGAA.

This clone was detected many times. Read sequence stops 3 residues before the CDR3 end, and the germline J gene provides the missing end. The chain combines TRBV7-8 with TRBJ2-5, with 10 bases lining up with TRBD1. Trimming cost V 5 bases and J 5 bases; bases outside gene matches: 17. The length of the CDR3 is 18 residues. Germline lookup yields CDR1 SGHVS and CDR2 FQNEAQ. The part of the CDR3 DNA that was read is TGTGCCAGCAGCCTACCCCGGGACAGGGGTAGGGGAGGGGAGACC. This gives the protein CASSLPRDRGRGGET. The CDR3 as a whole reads CASSLPRDRGRGGETQYF.

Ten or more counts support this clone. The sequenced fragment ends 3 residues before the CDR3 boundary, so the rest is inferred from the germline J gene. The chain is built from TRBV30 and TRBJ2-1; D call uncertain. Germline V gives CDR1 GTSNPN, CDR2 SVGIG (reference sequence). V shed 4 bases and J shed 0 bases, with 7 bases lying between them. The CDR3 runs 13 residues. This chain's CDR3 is CAWTFSSYNEQFF. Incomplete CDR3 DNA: TGTGCCTGGACCTTCAGCTCCTACAATGAG.

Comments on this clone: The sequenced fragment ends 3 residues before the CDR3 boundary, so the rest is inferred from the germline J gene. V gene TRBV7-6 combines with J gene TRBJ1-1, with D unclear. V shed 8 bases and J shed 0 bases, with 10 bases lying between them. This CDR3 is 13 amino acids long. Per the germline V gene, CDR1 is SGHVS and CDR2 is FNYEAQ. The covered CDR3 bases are TGTGCCAGCGGTACACAGATGAACACTGAA. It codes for CASGTQMNTE. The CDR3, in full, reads CASGTQMNTEAFF. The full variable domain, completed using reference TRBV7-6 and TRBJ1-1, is GAGVSQSPRYKVTKRGQDVALRCDPISGHVSLYWYRQALGQGPEFLTYFNYEAQQDKSGLPNDRFSAERPEGSISTLTIQRTEQRDSAMYRCASGTQMNTEAFFGQGTRLTVV.

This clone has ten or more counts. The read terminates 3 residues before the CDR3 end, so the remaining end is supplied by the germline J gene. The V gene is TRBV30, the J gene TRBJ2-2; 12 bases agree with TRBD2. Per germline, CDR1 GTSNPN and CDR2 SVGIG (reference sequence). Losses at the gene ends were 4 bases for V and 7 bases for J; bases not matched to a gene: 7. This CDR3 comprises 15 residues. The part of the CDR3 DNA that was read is TGTGCCTGGAACCCTAGCGGGAGGGTTCACGGGGAG. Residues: CAWNPSGRVHGE. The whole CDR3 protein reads CAWNPSGRVHGELFF.

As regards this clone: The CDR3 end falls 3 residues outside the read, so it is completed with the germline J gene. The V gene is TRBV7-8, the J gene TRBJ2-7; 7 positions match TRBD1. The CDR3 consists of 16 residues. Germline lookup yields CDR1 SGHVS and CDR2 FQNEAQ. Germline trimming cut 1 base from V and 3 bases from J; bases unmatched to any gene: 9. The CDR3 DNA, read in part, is TGTGCCAGCAGCTTAGATGCCCTGGACAGGAACTACGAG. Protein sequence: CASSLDALDRNYE. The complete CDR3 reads CASSLDALDRNYEQYF.

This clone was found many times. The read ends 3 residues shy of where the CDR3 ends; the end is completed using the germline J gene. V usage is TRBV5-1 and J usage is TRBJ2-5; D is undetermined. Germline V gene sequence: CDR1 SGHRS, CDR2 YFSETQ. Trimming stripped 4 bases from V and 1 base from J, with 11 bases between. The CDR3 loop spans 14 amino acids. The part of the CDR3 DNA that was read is TGCGCCAGCAGCCTTCAGGTATCCCAAGAGACC. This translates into CASSLQVSQET. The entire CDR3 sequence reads CASSLQVSQETQYF.

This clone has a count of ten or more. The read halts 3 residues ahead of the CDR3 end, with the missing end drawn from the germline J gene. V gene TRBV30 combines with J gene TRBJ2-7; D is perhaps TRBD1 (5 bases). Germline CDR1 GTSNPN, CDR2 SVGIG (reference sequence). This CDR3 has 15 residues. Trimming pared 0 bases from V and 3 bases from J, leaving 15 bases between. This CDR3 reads CAWSVRPGLGYEQYF. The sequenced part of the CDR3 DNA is TGTGCCTGGAGTGTACGACCAGGGCTAGGCTACGAG. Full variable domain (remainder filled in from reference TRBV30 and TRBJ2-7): SQTIHQWPATLVQPVGSPLSLECTVEGTSNPNLYWYRQAAGRGLQLLFYSVGIGQISSEVPQNLSASRPQDRQFILSSKKLLLSDSGFYLCAWSVRPGLGYEQYFGPGTRLTVT.

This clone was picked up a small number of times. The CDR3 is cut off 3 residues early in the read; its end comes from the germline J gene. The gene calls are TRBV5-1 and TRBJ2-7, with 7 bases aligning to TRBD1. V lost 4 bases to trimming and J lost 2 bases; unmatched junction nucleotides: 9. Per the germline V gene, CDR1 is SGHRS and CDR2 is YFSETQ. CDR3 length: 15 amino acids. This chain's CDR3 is CASSPGTDSPYEQYF. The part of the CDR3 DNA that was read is TGCGCCAGCAGCCCGGGGACAGACTCCCCCTACGAG. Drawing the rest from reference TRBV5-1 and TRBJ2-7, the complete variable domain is KAGVTQTPRYLIKTRGQQVTLSCSPISGHRSVSWYQQTPGQGLQFLFEYFSETQRNKGNFPGRFSGRQFSNSRSEMNVSTLELGDSALYLCASSPGTDSPYEQYFGPGTRLTVT.

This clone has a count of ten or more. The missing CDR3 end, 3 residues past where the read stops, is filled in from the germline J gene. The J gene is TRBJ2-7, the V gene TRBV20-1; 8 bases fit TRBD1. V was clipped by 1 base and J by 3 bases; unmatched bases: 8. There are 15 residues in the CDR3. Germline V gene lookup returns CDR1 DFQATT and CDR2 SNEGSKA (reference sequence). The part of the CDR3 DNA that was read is TGCAGTGCTAGAGGGCAGGGGGCACGAGTCTACGAG. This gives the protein CSARGQGARVYE. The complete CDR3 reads CSARGQGARVYEQYF.

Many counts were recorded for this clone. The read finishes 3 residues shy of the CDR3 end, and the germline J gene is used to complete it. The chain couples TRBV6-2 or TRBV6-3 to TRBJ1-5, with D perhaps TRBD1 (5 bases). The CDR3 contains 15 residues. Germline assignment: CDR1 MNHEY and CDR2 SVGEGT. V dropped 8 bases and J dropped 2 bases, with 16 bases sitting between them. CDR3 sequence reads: CASWGRSVRNQPQHF. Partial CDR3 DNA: TGTGCCAGCTGGGGCAGATCTGTTCGCAATCAGCCC.

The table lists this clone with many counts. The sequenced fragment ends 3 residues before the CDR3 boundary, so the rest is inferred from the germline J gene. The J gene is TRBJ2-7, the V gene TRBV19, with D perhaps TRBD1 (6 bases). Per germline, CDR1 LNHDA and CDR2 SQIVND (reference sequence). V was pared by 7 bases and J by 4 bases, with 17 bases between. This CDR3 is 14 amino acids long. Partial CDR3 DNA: TGTGCCAGTAAGGAACAGGGCGCAGCGTACGAG. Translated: CASKEQGAAYE. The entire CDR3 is CASKEQGAAYEQYF.

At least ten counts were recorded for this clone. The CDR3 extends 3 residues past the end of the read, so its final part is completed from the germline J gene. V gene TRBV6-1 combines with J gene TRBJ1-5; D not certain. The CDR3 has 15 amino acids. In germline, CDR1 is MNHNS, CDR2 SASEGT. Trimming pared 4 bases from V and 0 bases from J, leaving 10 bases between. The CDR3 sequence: CASSVRWLSNQPQHF. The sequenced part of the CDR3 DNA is TGTGCCAGCAGTGTAAGGTGGCTTAGCAATCAGCCC.